The present entry profiles one TCR beta chain with its context. Antigen unknown. The data were obtained in a study of identical twins. Regarding the study as a whole: Researchers reported excess low generation probability among twin-shared out-of-frame alpha sequences.

TCRdb ran MiXCR on the 5' RACE reads and lists one entry per CDR3 protein. In the table there are some 97,000 distinct CDR3 sequences, 5.9% of which are singletons. The sample taken for sequencing was memory T cells sorted from blood. This TCR was sampled from a woman aged 45-65 years in good health.

CDR3 protein: CASSPSAQGADGYTF. CDR3 nucleotide sequence: TGTGCCAGCAGTCCTTCCGCCCAGGGGGCGGATGGCTACACCTTC. The chain combines TRBV2 with TRBJ1-2; 8 bases line up with TRBD1. CDR1 is SNHLY, CDR2 FYNNEI, per germline. The CDR3 sequence is 15 residues long. With 5 bases clipped from V and 6 bases from J, the junction kept 11 bases outside the gene matches.